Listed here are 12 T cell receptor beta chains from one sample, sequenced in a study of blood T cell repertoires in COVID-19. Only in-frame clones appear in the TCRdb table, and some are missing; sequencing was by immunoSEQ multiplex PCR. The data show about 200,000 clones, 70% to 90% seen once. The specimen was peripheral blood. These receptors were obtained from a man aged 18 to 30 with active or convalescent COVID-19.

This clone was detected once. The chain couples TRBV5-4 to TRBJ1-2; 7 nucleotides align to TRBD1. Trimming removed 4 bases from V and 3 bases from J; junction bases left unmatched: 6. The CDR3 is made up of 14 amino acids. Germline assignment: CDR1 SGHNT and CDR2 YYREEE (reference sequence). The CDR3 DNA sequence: TGTGCCAGCAGCCGGGAGGGGGCTGACTATGGCTACACCTTC. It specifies CASSREGADYGYTF.

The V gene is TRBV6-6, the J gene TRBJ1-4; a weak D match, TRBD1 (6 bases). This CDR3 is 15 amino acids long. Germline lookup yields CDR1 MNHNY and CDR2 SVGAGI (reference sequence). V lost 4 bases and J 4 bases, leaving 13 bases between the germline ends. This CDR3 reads CASSSYREGNEKLFF. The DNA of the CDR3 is TGTGCCAGCAGTTCATACAGGGAGGGTAATGAAAAACTGTTTTTT.

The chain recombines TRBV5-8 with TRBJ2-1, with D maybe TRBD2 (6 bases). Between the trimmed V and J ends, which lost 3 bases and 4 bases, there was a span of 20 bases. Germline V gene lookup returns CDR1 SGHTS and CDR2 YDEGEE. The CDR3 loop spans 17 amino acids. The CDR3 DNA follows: TGTGCCAGCAGCTACTTTTTGGGCGGGACGACTTACAATGAGCAGTTCTTC. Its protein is CASSYFLGGTTYNEQFF.

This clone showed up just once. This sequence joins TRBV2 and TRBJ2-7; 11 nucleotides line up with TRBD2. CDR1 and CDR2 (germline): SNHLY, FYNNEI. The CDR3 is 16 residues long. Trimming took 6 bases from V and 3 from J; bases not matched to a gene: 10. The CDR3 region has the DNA TGTGCCAGCAGAGTCCCGCTAGCGGGAGGACTCTACGAGCAGTACTTC. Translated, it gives CASRVPLAGGLYEQYF.

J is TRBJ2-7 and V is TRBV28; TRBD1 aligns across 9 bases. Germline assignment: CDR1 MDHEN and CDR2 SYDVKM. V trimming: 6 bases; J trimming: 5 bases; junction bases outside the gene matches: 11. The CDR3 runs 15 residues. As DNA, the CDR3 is TGTGCCAGCAGCCCCCCCGGGACAGGGTTTAACGAGCAGTACTTC. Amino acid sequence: CASSPPGTGFNEQYF.

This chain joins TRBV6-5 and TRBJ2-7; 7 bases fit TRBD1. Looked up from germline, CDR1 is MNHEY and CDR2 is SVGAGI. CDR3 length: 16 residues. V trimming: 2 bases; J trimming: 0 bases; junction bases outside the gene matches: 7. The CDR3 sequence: CASSYATGASSYEQYF. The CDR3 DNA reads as TGTGCCAGCAGTTACGCCACAGGGGCCAGCTCCTACGAGCAGTACTTC.

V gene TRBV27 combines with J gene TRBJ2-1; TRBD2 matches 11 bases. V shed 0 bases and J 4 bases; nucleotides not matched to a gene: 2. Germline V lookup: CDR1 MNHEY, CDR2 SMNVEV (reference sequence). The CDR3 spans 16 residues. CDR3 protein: CASSLSGTSGYNEQFF. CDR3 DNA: TGTGCCAGCAGTTTATCCGGGACTAGCGGATACAATGAGCAGTTCTTC.

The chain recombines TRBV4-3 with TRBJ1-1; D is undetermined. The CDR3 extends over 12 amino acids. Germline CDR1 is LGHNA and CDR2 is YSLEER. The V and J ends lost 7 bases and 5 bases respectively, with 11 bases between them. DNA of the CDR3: TGCGCCAGCAACAACCCGGGAACTGAAGCTTTCTTT. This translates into CASNNPGTEAFF.

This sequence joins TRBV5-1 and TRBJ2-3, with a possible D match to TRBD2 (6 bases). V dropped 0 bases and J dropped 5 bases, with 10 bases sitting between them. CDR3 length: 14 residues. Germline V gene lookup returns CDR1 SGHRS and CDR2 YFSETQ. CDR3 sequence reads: CASSLVGSRDTQYF. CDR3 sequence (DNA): TGCGCCAGCAGCTTGGTCGGGAGTAGAGATACGCAGTATTTT.

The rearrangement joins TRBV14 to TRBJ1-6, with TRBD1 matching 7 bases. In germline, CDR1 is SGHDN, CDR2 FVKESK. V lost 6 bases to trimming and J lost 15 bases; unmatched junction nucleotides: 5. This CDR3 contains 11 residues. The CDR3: CASSQGVLLHF. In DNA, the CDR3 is TGTGCCAGCAGTCAGGGGGTCCTCCTCCACTTT. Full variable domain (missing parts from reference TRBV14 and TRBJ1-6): EAGVTQFPSHSVIEKGQTVTLRCDPISGHDNLYWYRRVMGKEIKFLLHFVKESKQDESGMPNNRFLAERTGGTYSTLKVQPAELEDSGVYFCASSQGVLLHFGNGTRLTVT.

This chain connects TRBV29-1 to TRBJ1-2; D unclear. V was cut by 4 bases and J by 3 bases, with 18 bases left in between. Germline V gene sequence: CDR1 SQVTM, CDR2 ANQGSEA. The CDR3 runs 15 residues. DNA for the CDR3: TGCAGCGTTGTAGCTTCTGGCGGGAGGGACTATGGCTACACCTTC. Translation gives CSVVASGGRDYGYTF.

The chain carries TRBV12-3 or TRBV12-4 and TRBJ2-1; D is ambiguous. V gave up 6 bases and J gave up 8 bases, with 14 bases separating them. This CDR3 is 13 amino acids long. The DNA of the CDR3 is TGTGCCAGCAGCCAGTTCCCCGCGGATGAGCAGTTCTTC. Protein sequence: CASSQFPADEQFF.